What follows describes a single T cell receptor beta chain. The germline gives CDR1 SGHRS, CDR2 YFSETQ. V shed 2 bases and J shed 4 bases, with 9 bases lying between them. This CDR3 is built from 13 residues. Sequenced by immunoSEQ multiplex PCR; TCRdb stores in-frame clones only, minus some. The table includes about 51,000 clones, around nine tenths detected once. These data are taken from a study of control samples from healthy donors and cancer patients. The genes are TRBV5-1 and TRBJ1-2, with D unresolved. The sequencing input was PBMCs. This TCR was sampled from a man in his fifties or sixties with head and neck cancer. CDR3 bases: TGCGCCAGCAGCTTCGAGGGTGGCTATGGCTACACCTTC. This codes for CASSFEGGYGYTF.